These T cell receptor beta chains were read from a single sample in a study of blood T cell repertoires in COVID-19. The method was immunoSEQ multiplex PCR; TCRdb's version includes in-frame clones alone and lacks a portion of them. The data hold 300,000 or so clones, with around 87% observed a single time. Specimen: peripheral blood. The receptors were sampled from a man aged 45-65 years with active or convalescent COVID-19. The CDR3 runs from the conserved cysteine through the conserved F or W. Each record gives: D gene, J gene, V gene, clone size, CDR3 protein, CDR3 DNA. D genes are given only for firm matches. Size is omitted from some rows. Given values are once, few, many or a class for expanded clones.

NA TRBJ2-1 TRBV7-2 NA CASSLQDSSYNEQFF TGTGCCAGCAGCTTACAGGACTCCTCCTACAATGAGCAGTTCTTC
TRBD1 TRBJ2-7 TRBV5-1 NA CASSIGDRGGEQYF TGCGCCAGCAGCATAGGGGACAGGGGAGGCGAGCAGTACTTC
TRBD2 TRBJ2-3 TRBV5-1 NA CASSSRTSGSSTDTQYF TGCGCCAGCAGCTCGAGGACTAGCGGGAGTAGCACAGATACGCAGTATTTT
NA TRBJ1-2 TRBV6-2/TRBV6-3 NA CASSYLDDSPYGYTF TGTGCCAGCAGTTACCTCGATGACTCACCTTATGGCTACACCTTC
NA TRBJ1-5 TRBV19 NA CASSIGQVSFPRPQHF TGTGCCAGTAGTATAGGGCAGGTAAGCTTTCCTCGGCCCCAGCATTTT
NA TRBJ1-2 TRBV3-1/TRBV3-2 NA CASTLQGAYGYTF TGTGCCAGCACCTTACAGGGTGCCTATGGCTACACCTTC
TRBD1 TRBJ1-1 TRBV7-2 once CASRGQVMNTEAFF TGTGCCAGCAGAGGACAGGTCATGAACACTGAAGCTTTCTTT
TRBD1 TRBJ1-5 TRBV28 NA CASTQTGGAGPPQHF TGTGCCAGCACCCAAACAGGGGGCGCGGGCCCCCCCCAGCATTTT
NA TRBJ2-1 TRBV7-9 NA CASTQLAGGDDEQFF TGTGCCAGCACCCAACTCGCCGGAGGGGACGATGAGCAGTTCTTC
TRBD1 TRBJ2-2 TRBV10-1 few CASSSATGGFGELFF TGCGCCAGCAGCTCCGCAACAGGGGGTTTCGGGGAGCTGTTTTTT
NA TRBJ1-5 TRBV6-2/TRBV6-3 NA CASSEWGGDNQPQHF TGTGCCAGCAGCGAATGGGGCGGGGACAATCAGCCCCAGCATTTT
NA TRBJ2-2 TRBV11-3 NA CASSPIGGAAGELFF TGTGCCAGCAGCCCAATAGGGGGGGCGGCCGGGGAGCTGTTTTTT
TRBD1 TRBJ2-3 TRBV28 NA CASSLTGGPDTQYF TGTGCCAGCAGTTTAACAGGGGGCCCAGATACGCAGTATTTT
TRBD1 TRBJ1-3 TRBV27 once CASSRTGQGSSGNTIYF TGTGCCAGCAGTCGAACTGGACAGGGAAGCTCTGGAAACACCATATATTTT
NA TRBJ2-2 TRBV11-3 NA CASSSGQSGNAGELFF TGTGCCAGCAGCTCAGGACAGTCGGGGAACGCCGGGGAGCTGTTTTTT
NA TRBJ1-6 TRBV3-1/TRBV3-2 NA CASSQYSGGYGSPLHF TGTGCCAGCAGCCAATATTCGGGGGGGTACGGGTCACCCCTCCACTTT
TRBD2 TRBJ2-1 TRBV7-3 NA CASSFIAGGLNEQFF TGTGCCAGCAGCTTTATCGCGGGGGGGCTCAATGAGCAGTTCTTC
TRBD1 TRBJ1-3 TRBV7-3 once CASSQGTDGNTIYF TGTGCCAGCAGCCAGGGGACAGATGGAAACACCATATATTTT
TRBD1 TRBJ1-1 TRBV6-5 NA CASSPGQGNTEAFF TGTGCCAGCAGTCCGGGACAGGGAAACACTGAAGCTTTCTTT
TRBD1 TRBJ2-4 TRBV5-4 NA CASSLALGQGTAIQYF TGTGCCAGCAGCTTGGCCCTGGGACAGGGTACCGCCATTCAGTACTTC
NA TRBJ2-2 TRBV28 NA CASSLHRGGDTGELFF TGTGCCAGCAGTTTGCACCGAGGGGGGGACACCGGGGAGCTGTTTTTT
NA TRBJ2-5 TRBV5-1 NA CASSLGSQETQYF TGCGCCAGCAGCTTGGGGAGCCAAGAGACCCAGTACTTC
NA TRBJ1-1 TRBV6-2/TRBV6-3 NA CASSRGELNTEAFF TGTGCCAGCAGCCGCGGGGAGCTGAACACTGAAGCTTTCTTT
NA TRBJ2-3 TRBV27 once CASSLRGLSGRYTDTQYF TGTGCCAGCAGTTTACGTGGCCTTAGCGGTAGATACACAGATACGCAGTATTTT
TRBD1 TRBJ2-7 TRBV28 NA CASSGGQGRRSSYEQYF TGTGCCAGCAGTGGGGGACAGGGGCGTAGGAGCTCCTACGAGCAGTACTTC
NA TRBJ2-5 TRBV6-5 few CASSFDRYQETQYF TGTGCCAGCAGTTTTGACAGGTACCAAGAGACCCAGTACTTC
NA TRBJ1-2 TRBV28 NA CASSLRVTGYTF TGTGCCAGCAGTTTACGGGTTACTGGCTACACCTTC
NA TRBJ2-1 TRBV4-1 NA CASSQDTSRGRFYNEQFF TGCGCCAGCAGCCAAGATACATCCCGCGGGCGGTTCTACAATGAGCAGTTCTTC
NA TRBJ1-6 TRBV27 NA CASSFGQGGSPLHF TGTGCCAGCAGTTTTGGGCAGGGAGGATCACCCCTCCACTTT
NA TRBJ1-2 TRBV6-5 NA CASSPGQLRSGYTF TGTGCCAGCAGCCCCGGACAGCTTAGATCCGGCTACACCTTC
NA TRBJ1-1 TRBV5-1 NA CASSFDRKNTEAFF TGCGCCAGCAGCTTCGACAGGAAGAACACTGAAGCTTTCTTT
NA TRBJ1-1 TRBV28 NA CASSSPGSVEAFF TGTGCCAGCAGTTCCCCGGGATCGGTTGAAGCTTTCTTT
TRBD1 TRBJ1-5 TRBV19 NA CASSIPSGQANQPQHF TGTGCCAGTAGTATACCGTCTGGACAGGCCAATCAGCCCCAGCATTTT
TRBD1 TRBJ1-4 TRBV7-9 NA CASSLEEGADEKLFF TGTGCCAGCAGCTTAGAAGAGGGGGCGGATGAAAAACTGTTTTTT
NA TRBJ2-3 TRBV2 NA CASLSPGRRTDTQYF TGTGCCAGCTTGTCCCCAGGGAGGAGAACAGATACGCAGTATTTT
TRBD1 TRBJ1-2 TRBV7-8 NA CASSRQGANYGYTF TGTGCCAGCAGTAGACAGGGGGCGAACTATGGCTACACCTTC
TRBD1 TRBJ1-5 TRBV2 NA CASSFGQVSNQPQHF TGTGCCAGCAGTTTCGGACAGGTTAGCAATCAGCCCCAGCATTTT
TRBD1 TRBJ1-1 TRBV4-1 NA CASSRGQSYTEAFF TGCGCCAGCAGCCGGGGACAGTCTTACACTGAAGCTTTCTTT
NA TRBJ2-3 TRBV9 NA CASSVKGGSTDTQYF TGTGCCAGCAGCGTAAAAGGGGGATCGACAGATACGCAGTATTTT
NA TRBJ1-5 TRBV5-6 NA CASSLFETGWGNQPQHF TGTGCCAGCAGCTTGTTCGAGACAGGATGGGGCAATCAGCCCCAGCATTTT
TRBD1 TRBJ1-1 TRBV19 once CASSPTGSLNTEAFF TGTGCCAGTAGTCCGACAGGGAGCTTGAACACTGAAGCTTTCTTT
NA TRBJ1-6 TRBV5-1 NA CASSPTTLDNSPLHF TGCGCCAGCAGCCCAACCACTCTCGATAATTCACCCCTCCACTTT
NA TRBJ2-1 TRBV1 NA CTSSPKCGGFRNEQFF TGCACCAGCAGCCCCAAGTGCGGGGGGTTCAGAAATGAGCAGTTCTTC
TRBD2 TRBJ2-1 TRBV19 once CASSTSSGAYNEQFF TGTGCCAGTAGTACCTCTAGCGGGGCCTACAATGAGCAGTTCTTC
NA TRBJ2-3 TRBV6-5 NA CASSYWGPGYTDTQYF TGTGCCAGCAGTTACTGGGGTCCGGGATACACCGATACGCAGTATTTT
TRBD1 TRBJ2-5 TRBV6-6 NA CASSKPGQGAGETQYF TGTGCCAGCAGTAAGCCGGGACAGGGGGCAGGAGAGACCCAGTACTTC
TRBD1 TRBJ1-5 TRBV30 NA CAWTPTGGSQPQHF TGTGCCTGGACACCGACAGGGGGCAGTCAGCCCCAGCATTTT
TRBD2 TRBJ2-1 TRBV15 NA CATGGGRPRNEQFF TGTGCCACTGGGGGCGGGAGGCCCCGCAATGAGCAGTTCTTC
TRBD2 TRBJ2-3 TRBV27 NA CASSFSGRTDTQYF TGTGCCAGCAGTTTTAGCGGGAGAACAGATACGCAGTATTTT
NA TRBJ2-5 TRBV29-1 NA CSVALSKETQYF TGCAGCGTTGCGTTGAGCAAAGAGACCCAGTACTTC
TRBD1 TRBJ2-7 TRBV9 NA CASTKGQGNYEQYF TGTGCCAGCACCAAGGGACAGGGTAACTACGAGCAGTACTTC